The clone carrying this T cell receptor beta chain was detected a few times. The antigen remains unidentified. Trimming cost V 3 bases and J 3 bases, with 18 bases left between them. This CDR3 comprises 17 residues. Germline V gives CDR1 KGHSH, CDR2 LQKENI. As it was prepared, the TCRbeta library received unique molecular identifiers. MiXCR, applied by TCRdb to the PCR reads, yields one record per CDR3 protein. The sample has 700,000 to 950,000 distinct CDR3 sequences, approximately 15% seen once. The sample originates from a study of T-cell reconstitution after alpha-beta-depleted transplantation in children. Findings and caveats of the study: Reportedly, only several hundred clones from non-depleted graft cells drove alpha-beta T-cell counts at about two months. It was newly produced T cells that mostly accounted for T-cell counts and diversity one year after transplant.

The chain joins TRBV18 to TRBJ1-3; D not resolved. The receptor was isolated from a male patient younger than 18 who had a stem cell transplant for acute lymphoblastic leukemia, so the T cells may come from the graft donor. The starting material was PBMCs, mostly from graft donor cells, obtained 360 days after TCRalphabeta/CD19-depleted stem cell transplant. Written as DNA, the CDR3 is TGTGCCAGCTCACCCAGCCCCGGCAGACCCGATGGAAACACCATATATTTT. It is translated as CASSPSPGRPDGNTIYF.